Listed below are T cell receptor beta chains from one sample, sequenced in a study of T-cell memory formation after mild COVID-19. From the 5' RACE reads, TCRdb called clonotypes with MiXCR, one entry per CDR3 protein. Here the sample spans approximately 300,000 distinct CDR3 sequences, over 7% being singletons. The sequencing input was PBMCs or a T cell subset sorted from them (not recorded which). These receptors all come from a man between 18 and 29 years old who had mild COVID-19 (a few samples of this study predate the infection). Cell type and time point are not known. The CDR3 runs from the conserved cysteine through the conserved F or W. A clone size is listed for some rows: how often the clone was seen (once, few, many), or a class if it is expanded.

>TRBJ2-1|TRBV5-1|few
CASSFVSSIHEQFF
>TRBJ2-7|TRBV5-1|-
CASSNLRDRGSYEQYF
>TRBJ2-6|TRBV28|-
CASSFVRQAGANVLTF
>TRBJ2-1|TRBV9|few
CASSVETGGLGNEQFF
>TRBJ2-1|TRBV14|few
CASSQDLAGGEFF
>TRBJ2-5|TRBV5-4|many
CASSVVLAGQETQYF
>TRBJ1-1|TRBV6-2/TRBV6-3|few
CASSYVPGLGTEAFF
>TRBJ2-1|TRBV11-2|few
CASSFSKHGLDEQFF
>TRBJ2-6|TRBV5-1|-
CASSLAVGANVLTF
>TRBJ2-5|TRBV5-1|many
CASSRQGSYQETQYF
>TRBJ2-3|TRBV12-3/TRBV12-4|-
CASSLTVSPADTQYF
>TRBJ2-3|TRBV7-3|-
CASSSTRATSTDTQYF
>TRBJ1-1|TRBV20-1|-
CSARDLMGTGNTEAFF
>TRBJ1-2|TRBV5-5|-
CASSSTVEGAEGYTF
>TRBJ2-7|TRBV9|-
CASSGPERGQRIHEQYF
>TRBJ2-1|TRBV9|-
CASALAGPNEQFF
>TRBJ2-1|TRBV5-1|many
CASSPTPNWRGGLFF
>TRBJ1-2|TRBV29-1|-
CSVEDRNRGDGRGYTF
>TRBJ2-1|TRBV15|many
CATSRGLGEGNEQFF
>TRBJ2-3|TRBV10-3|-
CAIRGTSGLEAQYF
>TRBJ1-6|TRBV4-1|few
CASSPIGREANSPLHF
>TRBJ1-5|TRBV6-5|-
CASSRRQSNQPQHF
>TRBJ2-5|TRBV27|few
CASSPKGVDRETQYF
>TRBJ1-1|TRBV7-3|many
CASSPTGDTEAFF
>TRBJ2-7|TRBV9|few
CASSVGAVSYEQYF
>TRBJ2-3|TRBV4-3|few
CASSQDTGASTTDTQYF
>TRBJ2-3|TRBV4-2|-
CASSPEYRTDTQYF
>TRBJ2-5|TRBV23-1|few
CASSQYPGTQWRETQYF
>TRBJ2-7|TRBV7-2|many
CASSHPGHPYEQYF
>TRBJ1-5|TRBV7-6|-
CASSLAVGPHQPQHF
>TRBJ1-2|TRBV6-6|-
CARSDRTDLEGYTF
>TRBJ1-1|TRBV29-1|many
CSVEWAGGNTEAFF
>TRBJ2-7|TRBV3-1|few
CASSHSGGISYEQYF
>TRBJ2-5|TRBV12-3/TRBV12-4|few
CASSLSYREETQYF
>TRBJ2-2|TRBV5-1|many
CASSFGHGGPTGELFF
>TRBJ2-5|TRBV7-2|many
CASSSGLAGVPYQETQYF
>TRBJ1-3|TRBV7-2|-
CASSLTHGNTIYF
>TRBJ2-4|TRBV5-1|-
CASREGGEGDIQYF
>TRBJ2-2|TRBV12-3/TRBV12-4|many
CASSSQGIGELFF
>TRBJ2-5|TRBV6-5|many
CASSYQQGLGETQYF